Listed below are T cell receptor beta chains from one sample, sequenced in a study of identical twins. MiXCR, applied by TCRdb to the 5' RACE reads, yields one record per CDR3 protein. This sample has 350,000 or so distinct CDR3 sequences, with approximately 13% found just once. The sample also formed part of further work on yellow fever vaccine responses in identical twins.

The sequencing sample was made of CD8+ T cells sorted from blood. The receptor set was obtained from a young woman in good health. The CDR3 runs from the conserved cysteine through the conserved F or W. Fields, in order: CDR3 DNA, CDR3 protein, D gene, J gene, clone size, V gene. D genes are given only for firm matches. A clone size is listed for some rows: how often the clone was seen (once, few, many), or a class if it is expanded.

CDR3nt: TGTGCCAGCAGCCGGAACAGATTAACCGGGGAGCTGTTTTTT
CDR3aa: CASSRNRLTGELFF
d_gene: .
j_gene: TRBJ2-2
abundance: .
v_gene: TRBV6-2/TRBV6-3

CDR3nt: TGCAGTGCTGGAAGGACGCAAATACTACAAGAGACCCAGTACTTC
CDR3aa: CSAGRTQILQETQYF
d_gene: .
j_gene: TRBJ2-5
abundance: few
v_gene: TRBV20-1

CDR3nt: TGTGCCATTCTAATACAGGGCAGGACAGATACGCAGTATTTT
CDR3aa: CAILIQGRTDTQYF
d_gene: .
j_gene: TRBJ2-3
abundance: .
v_gene: TRBV2

CDR3nt: TGTGCCAGCAGTGCCGGAGGAGCGAATGAGCAGTTCTTC
CDR3aa: CASSAGGANEQFF
d_gene: .
j_gene: TRBJ2-1
abundance: many
v_gene: TRBV25-1

CDR3nt: TGTGCCAGCAGTCCTGACACCTCCTACGAGCAGTACTTC
CDR3aa: CASSPDTSYEQYF
d_gene: .
j_gene: TRBJ2-7
abundance: many
v_gene: TRBV12-3/TRBV12-4

CDR3nt: TGTGCCAGCAGTGAATTTGGCGGAAGCTATGGCTACACCTTC
CDR3aa: CASSEFGGSYGYTF
d_gene: .
j_gene: TRBJ1-2
abundance: .
v_gene: TRBV6-1

CDR3nt: TGCAGTGCTAGCTACCGGGACAGGGGGAGAGGCACTGAAGCTTTCTTT
CDR3aa: CSASYRDRGRGTEAFF
d_gene: TRBD1
j_gene: TRBJ1-1
abundance: .
v_gene: TRBV20-1

CDR3nt: TGTGCCAGCAGCGCGGGGGGAGATGTAGATACGCAGTATTTT
CDR3aa: CASSAGGDVDTQYF
d_gene: TRBD2
j_gene: TRBJ2-3
abundance: .
v_gene: TRBV2

CDR3nt: TGCAGTGCCCTTCCTTCGCCGGACAGGGCGGGTGAGACCCAGTACTTC
CDR3aa: CSALPSPDRAGETQYF
d_gene: TRBD1
j_gene: TRBJ2-5
abundance: few
v_gene: TRBV20-1

CDR3nt: TGTGCCACCAGCAGAGAGTCTGGGGCCAACGTCCTGACTTTC
CDR3aa: CATSRESGANVLTF
d_gene: .
j_gene: TRBJ2-6
abundance: .
v_gene: TRBV15

CDR3nt: TGTGCCACCGGGCCTGGACATAATAGCAATCAGCCCCAGCATTTT
CDR3aa: CATGPGHNSNQPQHF
d_gene: .
j_gene: TRBJ1-5
abundance: few
v_gene: TRBV15

CDR3nt: TGTGCCAGCAGTTTACCGTCGGGGGGAGCCGGGGAGCTGTTTTTT
CDR3aa: CASSLPSGGAGELFF
d_gene: TRBD2
j_gene: TRBJ2-2
abundance: many
v_gene: TRBV12-3/TRBV12-4

CDR3nt: TGTGCCAGCAGCTTATCCACCGGACAGGGAAGAGATACGCAGTATTTT
CDR3aa: CASSLSTGQGRDTQYF
d_gene: TRBD1
j_gene: TRBJ2-3
abundance: .
v_gene: TRBV11-2

CDR3nt: TGTGCCAGCAGCCCGACGGCGGGAACCCCCTACAATGAGCAGTTCTTC
CDR3aa: CASSPTAGTPYNEQFF
d_gene: .
j_gene: TRBJ2-1
abundance: .
v_gene: TRBV7-3

CDR3nt: TGTGCCAGCAGCTTAGACCCCGCGGGAGGGCCTGCCGGGGAGCTGTTTTTT
CDR3aa: CASSLDPAGGPAGELFF
d_gene: TRBD2
j_gene: TRBJ2-2
abundance: .
v_gene: TRBV11-2

CDR3nt: TGTGCCAGCAGAGACATTCGAGCGGACCAAGAGACCCAGTACTTC
CDR3aa: CASRDIRADQETQYF
d_gene: .
j_gene: TRBJ2-5
abundance: .
v_gene: TRBV7-9

CDR3nt: TGTGCCAGCAGCCACAATAGCGGCCGCTCCTACAATGAGCAGTTCTTC
CDR3aa: CASSHNSGRSYNEQFF
d_gene: .
j_gene: TRBJ2-1
abundance: .
v_gene: TRBV7-9

CDR3nt: TGTGCCACCGATTGGGGGGGACTAGATAATGAGCAGTTCTTC
CDR3aa: CATDWGGLDNEQFF
d_gene: TRBD2
j_gene: TRBJ2-1
abundance: many
v_gene: TRBV10-3

CDR3nt: TGTGCCAGCAGGCCCGGGACTAGCGACCTGCACGAGCAGTACTTC
CDR3aa: CASRPGTSDLHEQYF
d_gene: TRBD2
j_gene: TRBJ2-7
abundance: .
v_gene: TRBV3-1

CDR3nt: TGTGCCAGCAGCCAAGACCTTGGCAAACCCTCCTACGAGCAGTACTTC
CDR3aa: CASSQDLGKPSYEQYF
d_gene: .
j_gene: TRBJ2-7
abundance: .
v_gene: TRBV4-2

CDR3nt: TGTGCCAGCAGTGATGGGACCAAGGCCGATGGCTACACCTTC
CDR3aa: CASSDGTKADGYTF
d_gene: .
j_gene: TRBJ1-2
abundance: few
v_gene: TRBV2

CDR3nt: TGTGCCAGCAGTCGTCATTCGGGTTTTGAGCAGCCCCAGCATTTT
CDR3aa: CASSRHSGFEQPQHF
d_gene: .
j_gene: TRBJ1-5
abundance: few
v_gene: TRBV28

CDR3nt: TGTGCCAGCAGCGCAAGGGTAGGTGCCTACAATGAGCAGTTCTTC
CDR3aa: CASSARVGAYNEQFF
d_gene: .
j_gene: TRBJ2-1
abundance: few
v_gene: TRBV28

CDR3nt: TGTGCCAGCAGGGACAGGGGCTGGGGGAACACTGAAGCTTTCTTT
CDR3aa: CASRDRGWGNTEAFF
d_gene: TRBD1
j_gene: TRBJ1-1
abundance: few
v_gene: TRBV7-2

CDR3nt: TGTGCCAGCAGCGCCAGGACAGGGGGGTCCAATGAGCAGTTCTTC
CDR3aa: CASSARTGGSNEQFF
d_gene: TRBD1
j_gene: TRBJ2-1
abundance: many
v_gene: TRBV7-2

CDR3nt: TGTGCCAGCAGCCCAGAGCGGGACGGGGAGCTGTTTTTT
CDR3aa: CASSPERDGELFF
d_gene: TRBD2
j_gene: TRBJ2-2
abundance: .
v_gene: TRBV7-8

CDR3nt: TGTGCCAGCAGTTACAGGGTGGGCTACAATGAGCAGTTCTTC
CDR3aa: CASSYRVGYNEQFF
d_gene: .
j_gene: TRBJ2-1
abundance: many
v_gene: TRBV12-3/TRBV12-4

CDR3nt: TGTGCCAGCAGCGCGACAGGGGGTCGGGCCGGGGAGCTGTTTTTT
CDR3aa: CASSATGGRAGELFF
d_gene: TRBD1
j_gene: TRBJ2-2
abundance: .
v_gene: TRBV9

CDR3nt: TGCGCCAGCAGCCAAGATCCCACATACGAGCAGTACTTC
CDR3aa: CASSQDPTYEQYF
d_gene: .
j_gene: TRBJ2-7
abundance: few
v_gene: TRBV4-1

CDR3nt: TGCAGCGTTGTTATAACAGGGGTTAAGTACTTC
CDR3aa: CSVVITGVKYF
d_gene: TRBD1
j_gene: TRBJ2-7
abundance: .
v_gene: TRBV29-1

CDR3nt: TGCGCCAGCAGCTTGGACAGGGGGACCACAGATACGCAGTATTTT
CDR3aa: CASSLDRGTTDTQYF
d_gene: TRBD1
j_gene: TRBJ2-3
abundance: few
v_gene: TRBV10-1

CDR3nt: TGCGCCAGCAGCCAAGGACTAGCGGGGTTGGATACAGATACGCAGTATTTT
CDR3aa: CASSQGLAGLDTDTQYF
d_gene: TRBD2
j_gene: TRBJ2-3
abundance: .
v_gene: TRBV5-1

CDR3nt: TGTGCCAGCAGGCCTGGACAGCATCTCCAAGAGACCCAGTACTTC
CDR3aa: CASRPGQHLQETQYF
d_gene: .
j_gene: TRBJ2-5
abundance: few
v_gene: TRBV6-1

CDR3nt: TGCAGCGTTGGTCAAACTGAAGCTTTCTTT
CDR3aa: CSVGQTEAFF
d_gene: .
j_gene: TRBJ1-1
abundance: few
v_gene: TRBV29-1

CDR3nt: TGTGCCAGCAGCCCATTAGCGGGGGGTAACAAAGAGCAGTTCTTC
CDR3aa: CASSPLAGGNKEQFF
d_gene: TRBD2
j_gene: TRBJ2-1
abundance: .
v_gene: TRBV5-4

CDR3nt: TGTGCCAGCAGCGATGGCGAGGGGGCCCACACCGGGGAGCTGTTTTTT
CDR3aa: CASSDGEGAHTGELFF
d_gene: TRBD1
j_gene: TRBJ2-2
abundance: .
v_gene: TRBV9

CDR3nt: TGTGCCAGCAGAGGGGGGACTAGCGGGGGGGATACGCAGTATTTT
CDR3aa: CASRGGTSGGDTQYF
d_gene: TRBD2
j_gene: TRBJ2-3
abundance: .
v_gene: TRBV28

CDR3nt: TGTGCCAGCAGTTTAGGGACGGGGACCCAGTACTTC
CDR3aa: CASSLGTGTQYF
d_gene: .
j_gene: TRBJ2-5
abundance: few
v_gene: TRBV12-3/TRBV12-4

CDR3nt: TGCAGTGCTAGAGCCCCGACAGGGGAAGAGACCCAGTACTTC
CDR3aa: CSARAPTGEETQYF
d_gene: TRBD1
j_gene: TRBJ2-5
abundance: few
v_gene: TRBV20-1

CDR3nt: TGCGCCAGCAGCCAGGGTTTTGGAAACACCATATATTTT
CDR3aa: CASSQGFGNTIYF
d_gene: .
j_gene: TRBJ1-3
abundance: many
v_gene: TRBV4-1

CDR3nt: TGCAGTGCTAGGATTGCGGGACAGGGGTCCGGGGAGCTGTTTTTT
CDR3aa: CSARIAGQGSGELFF
d_gene: TRBD1
j_gene: TRBJ2-2
abundance: many
v_gene: TRBV20-1

CDR3nt: TGCAGTGCTAGAGATTTTGAAAACGGAGGGGGGTACTTC
CDR3aa: CSARDFENGGGYF
d_gene: .
j_gene: TRBJ2-7
abundance: .
v_gene: TRBV20-1

CDR3nt: TGCAGTGCTAGAGATCGATCAGGGAGAGAGACCCAGTACTTC
CDR3aa: CSARDRSGRETQYF
d_gene: .
j_gene: TRBJ2-5
abundance: few
v_gene: TRBV20-1

CDR3nt: TGCGCCAGCAGCTTGGCCGTGGCAGGGCGCGAGACCCAGTACTTC
CDR3aa: CASSLAVAGRETQYF
d_gene: .
j_gene: TRBJ2-5
abundance: .
v_gene: TRBV5-1

CDR3nt: TGTGCCAGCAGCCATGGGTACTCTGGGGCCAACGTCCTGACTTTC
CDR3aa: CASSHGYSGANVLTF
d_gene: .
j_gene: TRBJ2-6
abundance: .
v_gene: TRBV7-9

CDR3nt: TGCAGCGTTGAATTTACGGCCTCAGATACGCAGTATTTT
CDR3aa: CSVEFTASDTQYF
d_gene: .
j_gene: TRBJ2-3
abundance: few
v_gene: TRBV29-1

CDR3nt: TGTGCCAGCAGTGACGGAAAGCGCTCCTACAATGAGCAGTTCTTC
CDR3aa: CASSDGKRSYNEQFF
d_gene: .
j_gene: TRBJ2-1
abundance: few
v_gene: TRBV25-1

CDR3nt: TGCAGTGCTAAACCAGCGGGATCCTCCTACAATGAGCAGTTCTTC
CDR3aa: CSAKPAGSSYNEQFF
d_gene: TRBD2
j_gene: TRBJ2-1
abundance: few
v_gene: TRBV20-1

CDR3nt: TGTGCCAGCAGCCTTCTACAGGGGAGAGGCACCGGGGAGCTGTTTTTT
CDR3aa: CASSLLQGRGTGELFF
d_gene: TRBD1
j_gene: TRBJ2-2
abundance: few
v_gene: TRBV28

CDR3nt: TGTGCCAGCAGTTTGTCGAAGCGGAAGGAGACCCAGTACTTC
CDR3aa: CASSLSKRKETQYF
d_gene: .
j_gene: TRBJ2-5
abundance: .
v_gene: TRBV28

CDR3nt: TGTGCCAGCAGTTCCCTCCGTGGTGAGCAGTTCTTC
CDR3aa: CASSSLRGEQFF
d_gene: .
j_gene: TRBJ2-1
abundance: few
v_gene: TRBV6-2/TRBV6-3